The 15 T cell receptor beta chains presented below share a single source sample, sequenced in a study of T-cell memory formation after mild COVID-19 (dated by TCRdb to the early 2020s). Receptors were amplified or captured by 5' RACE. The sequencer was an Illumina NovaSeq 6000. TCRdb cleaned the public reads at Q25 with fastp, built clones with MiXCR and kept in-frame beta chains. Each CDR3 protein appears once, grouped with its most common genes and DNA. The sample includes a few hundred thousand distinct CDR3 sequences, with 20% to 25% observed a single time. Jointly, the top ten make up 21% of the sample. Material for sequencing was PBMCs or a T cell subset sorted from them (not recorded which). These receptors all come from a man aged 18 to 30 who had mild COVID-19 (a few samples of this study predate the infection). The sample titles of this study are shuffled in the database, so cell type and time point are left out; the donor was told from shared clones.

This clonotype was seen only a few times. This chain joins TRBV9 and TRBJ2-1, with 8 bases that match TRBD2. V lost 0 bases to trimming and J lost 4 bases; unmatched junction nucleotides: 3. The CDR3 covers 15 residues. The germline CDR1 and CDR2 sequences are SGDLS and YYNGEE. In DNA form, the CDR3 reads TGTGCCAGCAGCGTAGGAGCGGGGGCATACAATGAGCAGTTCTTC. This encodes CASSVGAGAYNEQFF.

This clonotype was seen more than once but under ten times. The chain links TRBV3-1 to TRBJ2-5; D is ambiguous. V dropped 4 bases and J dropped 5 bases, with 11 bases sitting between them. The germline CDR1 and CDR2 sequences are LGHDT and YNNKEL (reference sequence). The CDR3 has 13 residues. The CDR3 protein is CASSPSAGETQYF. CDR3 nucleotide sequence: TGTGCCAGCAGCCCCTCGGCCGGGGAGACCCAGTACTTC.

This clonotype was seen only once. V gene TRBV6-2 or TRBV6-3 combines with J gene TRBJ2-3, with 8 bases aligning to TRBD2. J lost 9 bases, V lost 6 bases, and 11 bases had no gene match. CDR1 and CDR2 from the germline V gene are MNHEY and SVGEGT. The CDR3 covers 14 residues. DNA of the CDR3: TGTGCCAGCAGACCTGGACTAGCATCGTCCACGCAGTATTTT. It encodes CASRPGLASSTQYF.

The gene calls are TRBV3-1 and TRBJ2-3; D remains unclear. The CDR3 covers 14 residues. Trimming stripped 4 bases from V and 4 bases from J, with 12 bases between. Germline CDR1 reads LGHDT; CDR2 reads YNNKEL (reference sequence). The CDR3, as DNA: TGTGCCAGCAGCCCCCAGGTGGGTCCAGATACGCAGTATTTT. Its translation is CASSPQVGPDTQYF.

The rearrangement joins TRBV24-1 to TRBJ2-2; D is possibly TRBD1 (7 bases). The CDR3 is 13 residues long. Germline values: CDR1 KGHDR, CDR2 SFDVKD. Between the trimmed V and J ends, which lost 4 bases and 7 bases, there was a span of 9 bases. CDR3 sequence (DNA): TGTGCCACCAGTGACCAGGGGGGCGGGGAGCTGTTTTTT. Amino acid sequence: CATSDQGGGELFF.

The CDR3 sequence is CSARNEPGAFFQSSYNSPLHF. The CDR3 bases are TGCAGTGCTAGAAACGAGCCCGGGGCCTTCTTCCAGAGCTCCTATAATTCACCCCTCCACTTT. The chain joins TRBV20-1 to TRBJ1-6; TRBD1 might be the D (5 bases). V was shortened by 2 bases and J by 0 bases, with 26 bases between the two germline ends. Germline CDR1 is DFQATT and CDR2 is SNEGSKA (reference sequence). The CDR3 is made up of 21 amino acids.

The genes are TRBV5-1 and TRBJ1-1; 7 positions agree with TRBD1. Germline CDR1 and CDR2: SGHRS and YFSETQ. The J segment lost 8 bases and the V segment lost 3 bases, leaving 7 bases of the junction unmatched. The CDR3 loop spans 13 amino acids. The CDR3 region has the DNA TGCGCCAGCAGCTACCCTGGACAGGCAGAAGCTTTCTTT. Its translation: CASSYPGQAEAFF.

This clonotype appeared a few times. J is TRBJ1-2 and V is TRBV12-3 or TRBV12-4; 7 positions agree with TRBD1. V was clipped by 4 bases and J by 5 bases; unmatched bases: 1. The CDR3 runs to 12 residues. The CDR3 protein is CASSSGQYGYTF. The DNA of the CDR3 is TGTGCCAGCAGTTCGGGACAGTATGGCTACACCTTC.

A few counts support this clonotype. This chain links TRBV7-2 with TRBJ1-1; 10 bases agree with TRBD1. There are 15 residues in the CDR3. Germline CDR1 SGHTA, CDR2 FQGNSA. The junction had 5 bases not matched to a gene; V was cut back by 5 bases and J by 2 bases. The CDR3 is CASSPRTGGNTEAFF. CDR3 DNA: TGTGCCAGCAGCCCGCGGACAGGGGGAAACACTGAAGCTTTCTTT.

In its sample, this clonotype was seen a few times. The rearrangement links TRBV15 to TRBJ2-1; TRBD1 matches 7 bases. Germline CDR1 and CDR2: LNHNV and YYDKDF (reference sequence). CDR3 size: 12 residues. The trim removed 3 bases at V and 7 bases at J, leaving 0 bases unmatched. This CDR3 reads CATSSRGNEQFF. CDR3 sequence (DNA): TGTGCCACCAGCAGCAGGGGGAATGAGCAGTTCTTC.

The chain couples TRBV2 to TRBJ1-2; TRBD1 agrees at 8 bases. This CDR3 contains 16 residues. The ends lost 4 bases at V and 0 bases at J; junction bases unmatched: 7. Germline V CDR1 and CDR2: SNHLY, FYNNEI. This CDR3 is CASSGFRDRTNYGYTF. In nucleotides, the CDR3 is TGTGCCAGCAGTGGATTCCGGGACAGGACTAACTATGGCTACACCTTC.

This clonotype has a handful of counts. The rearrangement uses TRBV4-1 and TRBJ1-2; TRBD1 matches at 8 bases. CDR1 is MGHRA, CDR2 YSYEKL, per germline. This CDR3 region has 16 residues. V lost 0 bases to trimming and J lost 3 bases; unmatched junction nucleotides: 6. The CDR3 DNA reads TGCGCCAGCAGCCAAGATCCAGGGGGCCTCGACTATGGCTACACCTTC. Translating it yields CASSQDPGGLDYGYTF.

The gene calls are TRBV6-2 or TRBV6-3 and TRBJ2-3, with D possibly matching TRBD1 (6 bases). With 10 bases removed from V and 5 bases from J, the gap between germline ends came to 16 bases. CDR3 length equals 13 residues. Looked up from germline, CDR1 is MNHEY and CDR2 is SVGEGT. CDR3 loop: CATRGRGGDTQYF. CDR3 nucleotide sequence: TGTGCCACCCGCGGCAGGGGCGGAGATACGCAGTATTTT.

This clonotype was counted a few times. V and J are TRBV20-1 and TRBJ1-4; possible D gene TRBD1, 6 bases. Germline loops: CDR1 DFQATT, CDR2 SNEGSKA (reference sequence). V lost 1 base, J lost 4 bases, and 13 bases lay in between. CDR3 length: 15 amino acids. In DNA, the CDR3 is TGCAGTGCTAGAGCATTGACAGGTTATAATGAAAAACTGTTTTTT. This codes for CSARALTGYNEKLFF.

The gene calls are TRBV7-3 and TRBJ2-2; D is unresolved. Deletions cut 1 base from V and 6 bases from J, with 12 bases between. The CDR3 contains 15 residues. Germline V gene lookup returns CDR1 SGHTA and CDR2 FQGTGA. The CDR3 sequence: CASSLNAPPAGELFF. The CDR3 DNA reads as TGTGCCAGCAGCTTAAATGCGCCGCCGGCCGGGGAGCTGTTTTTT.